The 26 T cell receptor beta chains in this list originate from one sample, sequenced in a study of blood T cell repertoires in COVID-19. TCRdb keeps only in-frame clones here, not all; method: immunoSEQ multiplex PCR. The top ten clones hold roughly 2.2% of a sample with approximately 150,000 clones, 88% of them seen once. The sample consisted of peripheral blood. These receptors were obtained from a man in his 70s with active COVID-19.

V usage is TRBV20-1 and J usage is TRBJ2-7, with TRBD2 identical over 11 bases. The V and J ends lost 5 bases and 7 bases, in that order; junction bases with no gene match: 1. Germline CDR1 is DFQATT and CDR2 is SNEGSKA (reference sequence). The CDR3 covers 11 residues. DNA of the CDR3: TGCAGTGCTGCTAGCGGGAGGGAGCAGTACTTC. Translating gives CSAASGREQYF.

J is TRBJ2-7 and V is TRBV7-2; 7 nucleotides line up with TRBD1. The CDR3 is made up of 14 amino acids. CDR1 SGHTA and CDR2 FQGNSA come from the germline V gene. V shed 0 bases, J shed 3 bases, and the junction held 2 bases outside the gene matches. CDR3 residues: CASSLAGTDYEQYF. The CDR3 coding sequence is TGTGCCAGCAGCTTAGCGGGGACAGACTACGAGCAGTACTTC. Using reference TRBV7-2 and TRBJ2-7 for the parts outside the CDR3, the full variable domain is GAGVSQSPSNKVTEKGKDVELRCDPISGHTALYWYRQSLGQGLEFLIYFQGNSAPDKSGLPSDRFSAERTGGSVSTLTIQRTQQEDSAVYLCASSLAGTDYEQYFGPGTRLTVT.

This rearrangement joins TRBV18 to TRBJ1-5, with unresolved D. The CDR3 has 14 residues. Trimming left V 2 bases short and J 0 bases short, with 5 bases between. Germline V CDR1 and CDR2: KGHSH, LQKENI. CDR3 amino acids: CASSPGNSNQPQHF. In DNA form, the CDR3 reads TGTGCCAGCTCACCAGGCAATAGCAATCAGCCCCAGCATTTT.

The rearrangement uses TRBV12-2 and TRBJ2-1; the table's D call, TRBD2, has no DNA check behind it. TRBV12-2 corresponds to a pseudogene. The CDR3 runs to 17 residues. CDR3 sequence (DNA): TGTGCAAGTCGCTTAGGGGGTGGGGAGCGATTCTACAATGAGCAGTTCTTC. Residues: CASRLGGGERFYNEQFF.

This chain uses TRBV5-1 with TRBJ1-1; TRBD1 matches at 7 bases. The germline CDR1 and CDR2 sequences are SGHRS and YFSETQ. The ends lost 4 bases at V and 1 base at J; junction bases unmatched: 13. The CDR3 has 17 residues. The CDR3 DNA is TGCGCCAGCAGCGCTACAGGGGTGGGAGGCTCGAACACTGAAGCTTTCTTT. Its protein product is CASSATGVGGSNTEAFF.

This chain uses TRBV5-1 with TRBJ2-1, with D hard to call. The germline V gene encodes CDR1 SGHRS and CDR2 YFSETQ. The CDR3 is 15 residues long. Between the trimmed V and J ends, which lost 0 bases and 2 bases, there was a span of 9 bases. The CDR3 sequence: CASSLEAGAYNEQFF. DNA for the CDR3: TGCGCCAGCAGCTTGGAGGCCGGAGCCTACAATGAGCAGTTCTTC.

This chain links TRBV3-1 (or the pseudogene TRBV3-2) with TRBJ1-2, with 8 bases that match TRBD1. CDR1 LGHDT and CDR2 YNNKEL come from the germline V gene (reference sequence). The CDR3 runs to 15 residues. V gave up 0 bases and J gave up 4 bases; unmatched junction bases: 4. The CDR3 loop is CASSQEQGVSYGYTF. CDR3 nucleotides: TGTGCCAGCAGCCAAGAACAGGGGGTTAGCTATGGCTACACCTTC.

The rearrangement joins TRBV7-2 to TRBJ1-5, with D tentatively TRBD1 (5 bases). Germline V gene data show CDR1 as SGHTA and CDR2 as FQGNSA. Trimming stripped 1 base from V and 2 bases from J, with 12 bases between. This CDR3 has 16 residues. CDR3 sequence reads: CASSLEMGQRNQPQHF. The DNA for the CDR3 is TGTGCCAGCAGCTTAGAGATGGGGCAGCGCAATCAGCCCCAGCATTTT. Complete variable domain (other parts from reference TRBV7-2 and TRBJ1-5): GAGVSQSPSNKVTEKGKDVELRCDPISGHTALYWYRQSLGQGLEFLIYFQGNSAPDKSGLPSDRFSAERTGGSVSTLTIQRTQQEDSAVYLCASSLEMGQRNQPQHFGDGTRLSIL.

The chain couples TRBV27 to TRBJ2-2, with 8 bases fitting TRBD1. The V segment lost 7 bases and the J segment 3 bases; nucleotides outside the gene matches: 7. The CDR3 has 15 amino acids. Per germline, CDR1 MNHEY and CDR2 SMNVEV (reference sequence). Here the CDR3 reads CASTPDRVYTGELFF. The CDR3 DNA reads TGTGCCAGCACCCCGGACAGGGTGTACACCGGGGAGCTGTTTTTT.

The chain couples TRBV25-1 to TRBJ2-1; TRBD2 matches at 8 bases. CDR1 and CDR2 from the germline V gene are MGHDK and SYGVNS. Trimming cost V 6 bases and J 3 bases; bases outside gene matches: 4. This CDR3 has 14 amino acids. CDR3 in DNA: TGTGCCAGCAGGCGAAGCGGGAGCTACAATGAGCAGTTCTTC. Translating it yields CASRRSGSYNEQFF.

This CDR3 is CASSLDGSSYEQYF. As DNA, the CDR3 is TGCGCCAGCAGCTTGGACGGGAGCTCCTACGAGCAGTACTTC. V gene TRBV5-1 combines with J gene TRBJ2-7, with a weak D call TRBD2 (6 bases). Germline lookup yields CDR1 SGHRS and CDR2 YFSETQ. With 0 bases removed from V and 0 bases from J, the gap between germline ends came to 7 bases. The length of the CDR3 is 14 residues.

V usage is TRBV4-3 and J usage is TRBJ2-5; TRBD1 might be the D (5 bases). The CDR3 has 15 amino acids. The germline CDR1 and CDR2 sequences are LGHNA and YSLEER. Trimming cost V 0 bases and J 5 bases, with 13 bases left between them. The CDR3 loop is CASSQDHGRAETQYF. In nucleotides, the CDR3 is TGCGCCAGCAGCCAAGATCATGGCAGGGCGGAGACCCAGTACTTC.

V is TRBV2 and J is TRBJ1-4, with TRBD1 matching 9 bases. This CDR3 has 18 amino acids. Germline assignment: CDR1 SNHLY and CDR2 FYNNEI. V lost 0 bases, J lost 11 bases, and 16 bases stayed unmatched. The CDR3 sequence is CASSEALKGTGPKGKLFF. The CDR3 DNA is TGTGCCAGCAGTGAAGCGCTTAAGGGGACAGGGCCCAAAGGGAAACTGTTTTTT. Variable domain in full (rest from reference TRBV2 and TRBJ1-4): EPEVTQTPSHQVTQMGQEVILRCVPISNHLYFYWYRQILGQKVEFLVSFYNNEISEKSEIFDDQFSVERPDGSNFTLKIRSTKLEDSAMYFCASSEALKGTGPKGKLFFGSGTQLSVL.

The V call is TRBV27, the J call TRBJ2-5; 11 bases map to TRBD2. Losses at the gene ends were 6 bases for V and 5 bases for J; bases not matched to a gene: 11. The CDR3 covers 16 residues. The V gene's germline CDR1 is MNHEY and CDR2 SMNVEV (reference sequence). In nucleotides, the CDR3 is TGTGCCAGCAGCCCCGGACTAGCGGGCCCTTTGGAGACCCAGTACTTC. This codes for CASSPGLAGPLETQYF.

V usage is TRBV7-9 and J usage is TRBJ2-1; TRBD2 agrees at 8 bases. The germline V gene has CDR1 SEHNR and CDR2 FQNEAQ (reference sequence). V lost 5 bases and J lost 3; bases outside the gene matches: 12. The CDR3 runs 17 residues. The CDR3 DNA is TGTGCCAGCAGCCCTCCCCCACGCGGGAGGATCTACAATGAGCAGTTCTTC. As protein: CASSPPPRGRIYNEQFF.

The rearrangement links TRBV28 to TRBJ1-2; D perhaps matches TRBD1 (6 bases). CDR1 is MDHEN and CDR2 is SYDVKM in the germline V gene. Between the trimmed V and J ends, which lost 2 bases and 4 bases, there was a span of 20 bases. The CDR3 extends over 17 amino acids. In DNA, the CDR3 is TGTGCCAGCAGTTTAGAGACAGGATCCTTATTAACCTATGGCTACACCTTC. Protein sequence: CASSLETGSLLTYGYTF.

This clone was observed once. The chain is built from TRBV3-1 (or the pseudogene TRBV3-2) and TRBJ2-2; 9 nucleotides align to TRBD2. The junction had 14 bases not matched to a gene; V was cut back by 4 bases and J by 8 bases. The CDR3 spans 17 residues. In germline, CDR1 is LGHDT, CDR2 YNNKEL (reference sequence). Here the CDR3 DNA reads TGTGCCAGCAGCCCGTTGGCCGGGACTAGCCCTCGAGGGGAGCTGTTTTTT. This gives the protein CASSPLAGTSPRGELFF.

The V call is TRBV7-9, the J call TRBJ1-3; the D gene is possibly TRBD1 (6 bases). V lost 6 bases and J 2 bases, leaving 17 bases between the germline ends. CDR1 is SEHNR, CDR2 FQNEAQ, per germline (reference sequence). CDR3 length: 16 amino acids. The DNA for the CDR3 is TGTGCCAGCAGACCACAGGGATTGGGTACTGGAAACACCATATATTTT. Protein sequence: CASRPQGLGTGNTIYF. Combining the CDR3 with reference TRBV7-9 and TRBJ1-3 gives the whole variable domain DTGVSQNPRHKITKRGQNVTFRCDPISEHNRLYWYRQTLGQGPEFLTYFQNEAQLEKSRLLSDRFSAERPKGSFSTLEIQRTEQGDSAMYLCASRPQGLGTGNTIYFGEGSWLTVV.

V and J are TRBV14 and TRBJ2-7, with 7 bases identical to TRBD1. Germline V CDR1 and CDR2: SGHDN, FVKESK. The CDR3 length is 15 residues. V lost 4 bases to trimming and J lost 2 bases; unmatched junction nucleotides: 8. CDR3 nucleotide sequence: TGTGCCAGCAGCCCCCGCCGACAGGGAGCCTACGAGCAGTACTTC. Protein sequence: CASSPRRQGAYEQYF.

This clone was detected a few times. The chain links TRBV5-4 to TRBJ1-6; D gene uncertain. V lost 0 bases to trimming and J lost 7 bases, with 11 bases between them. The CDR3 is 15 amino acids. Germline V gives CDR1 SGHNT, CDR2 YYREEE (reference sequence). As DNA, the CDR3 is TGTGCCAGCAGCTTGGGTGCGGGGTACAATTCACCCCTCCACTTT. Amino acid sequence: CASSLGAGYNSPLHF.

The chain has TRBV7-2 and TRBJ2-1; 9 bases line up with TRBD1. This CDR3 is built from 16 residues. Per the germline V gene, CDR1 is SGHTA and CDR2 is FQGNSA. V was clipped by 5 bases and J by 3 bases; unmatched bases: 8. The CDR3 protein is CASSISGTGIYNEQFF. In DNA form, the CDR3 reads TGTGCCAGCAGCATTTCCGGGACAGGGATCTACAATGAGCAGTTCTTC.

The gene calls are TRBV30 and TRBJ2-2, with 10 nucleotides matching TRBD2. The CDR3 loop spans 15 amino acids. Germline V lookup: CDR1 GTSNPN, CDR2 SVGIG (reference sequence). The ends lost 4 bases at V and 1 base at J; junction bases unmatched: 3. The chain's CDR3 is CAWTRTSGNTGELFF. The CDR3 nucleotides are TGTGCCTGGACGCGGACTAGCGGGAACACCGGGGAGCTGTTTTTT.

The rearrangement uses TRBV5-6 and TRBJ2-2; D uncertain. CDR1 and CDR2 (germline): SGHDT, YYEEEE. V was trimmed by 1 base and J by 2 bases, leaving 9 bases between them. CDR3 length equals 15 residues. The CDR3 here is CASSLWQINTGELFF. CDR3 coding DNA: TGTGCCAGCAGCTTGTGGCAGATAAACACCGGGGAGCTGTTTTTT.

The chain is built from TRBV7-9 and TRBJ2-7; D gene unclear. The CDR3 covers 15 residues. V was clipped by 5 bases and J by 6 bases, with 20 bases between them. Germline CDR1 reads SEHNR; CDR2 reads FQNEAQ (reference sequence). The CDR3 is CASSRVRLPYREQYF. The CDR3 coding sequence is TGTGCCAGCAGCCGGGTAAGGCTCCCATATCGCGAGCAGTACTTC. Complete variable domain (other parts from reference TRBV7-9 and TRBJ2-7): DTGVSQNPRHKITKRGQNVTFRCDPISEHNRLYWYRQTLGQGPEFLTYFQNEAQLEKSRLLSDRFSAERPKGSFSTLEIQRTEQGDSAMYLCASSRVRLPYREQYFGPGTRLTVT.

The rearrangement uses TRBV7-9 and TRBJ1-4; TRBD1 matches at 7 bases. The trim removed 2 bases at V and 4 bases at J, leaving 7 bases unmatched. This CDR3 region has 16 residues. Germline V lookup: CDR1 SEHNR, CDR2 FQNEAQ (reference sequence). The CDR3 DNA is TGTGCCAGCAGCTTATCGTTGGGACAGCTTAATGAAAAACTGTTTTTT. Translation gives CASSLSLGQLNEKLFF. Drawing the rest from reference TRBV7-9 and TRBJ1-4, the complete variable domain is DTGVSQNPRHKITKRGQNVTFRCDPISEHNRLYWYRQTLGQGPEFLTYFQNEAQLEKSRLLSDRFSAERPKGSFSTLEIQRTEQGDSAMYLCASSLSLGQLNEKLFFGSGTQLSVL.

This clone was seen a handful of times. The CDR3 sequence: CASSPGTSGRNIQYF. CDR3 bases: TGCGCCAGCAGTCCCGGGACTAGCGGGAGGAACATTCAGTACTTC. The chain is built from TRBV23-1 and TRBJ2-4, with 15 bases fitting TRBD2. TRBV23-1 is designated an ORF whose function remains uncertain. The CDR3 is 15 amino acids. V lost 4 bases to trimming and J lost 7 bases; unmatched junction nucleotides: 2.